This T cell receptor (beta chain) was found in a study of shared clonotypes between healthy human individuals (dated by TCRdb to about 2020). About the full investigation: Two women and three men aged 18 to 49 years were included in the cohort. Per donor, leukapheresis produced somewhere between about 0.85 and 9.5 billion PBMCs. Blood TCR repertoires of five healthy adults were deeply sequenced to estimate repertoire size and the extent of clonotype sharing between individuals. Different laboratories and diverse techniques were used to prepare libraries and sequence TCR repertoires, to increase sequencing depth and limit assay-specific biases.

TCR CDR3 regions were amplified from genomic DNA by multiplex PCR using the deep immunoSEQ assay. For each cell subset, the extracted genomic DNA was distributed evenly across all wells of several immunoSEQ 96-well plates, and each plate served as one replicate. Each replicate PCR for unsorted PBMC received about 0.3 ug genomic DNA, equal to 25,000 to 30,000 T cell genomes. Ten immunoSEQ deep assay plates were used to sequence unsorted PBMC genomic DNA. The purified libraries were quantified using a Qubit 3.0 fluorometer, sized with a Bioanalyzer 2100, and then quantified again using the KAPA Library Quantification kit. Every immunoSEQ 96-well plate was sequenced on a separate single-read 150-cycle Illumina NextSeq 550 flow cell. The paper's processing steps were these. Because only junctional sequences without quality scores were contained in the immunoSEQ output, filtering matching that applied to full-length reads could not be performed. Sequences were annotated with PyIR, a Python wrapper for IgBLAST v1.9, using IMGT germline references to assign V/J genes and CDR3. Reads were removed for weak V/J assignments (E-value above 1e-6), missing CDR3, stop codons, out-of-frame junctions, or ambiguous translated residues. A V3J clonotype was defined by an identical inferred V gene, J gene, and CDR3 amino acid sequence. The percentage overlap between two repertoires was calculated by dividing the number of shared unique clonotypes by the size of the smaller repertoire. Repertoire richness was assessed with RTK rarefaction, the Chao1 estimator, and Recon v2.1 estimates of unobserved clonotypes. TCRdb carries this immuneACCESS record with in-frame sequences only. Its versions omit some clonotypes, under half of them owing to an unresolved V gene in the studies checked, with the rest unexplained. Clone size and the V and J calls come from that table; the DNA yielded D and trimming. The sample table contains about 460,000 clones; only one count was recorded for approximately 77% of them. Of the sample, 12% falls within the top ten clones.

Donors were healthy HIV-negative adults with no recently reported acute infections or vaccinations. All donors were Caucasian adults living in Nashville, Tennessee, USA. For unsorted samples, tens of millions of PBMCs were counted, and genomic DNA was extracted using the QIAamp DNA Blood Mini kit. After blood collection by leukapheresis, PBMCs were isolated using Ficoll-Histopaque density gradient centrifugation and then cryopreserved in the vapor phase of liquid nitrogen. Overall study results and their limits: Sampling was limited to blood, and TCR repertoires in tissue likely differ from TCR repertoires in blood. Based on pairwise subsampling, the degree of clonotype sharing among donors was expected to be affected by sequencing depth. Because the study included a small number of donors, the genetic and exposure-history diversity represented was limited.

Taken from the germline V gene (reference sequence), the CDR1 and CDR2 loops are LNHNV and YYDKDF. Including the terminal cysteine and phenylalanine, the CDR3 comprises 13 residues. The retained sequence is limited to the CDR3, 39 bases, with the frame set at the first base. Deletion took 0 bases off V and 1 base off J, with a span of 4 bases between the germline ends. Details on this clone: Its antigen is still unknown. Base quality data are lacking; no much larger clone is found one base away. Other DNA sequences in this specimen translate into the identical CDR3.

Sequencing was carried out using PBMCs. The source is a woman between 40 and 50 years old in good health. Some clones in this sample may be carry-over from other donors' samples. The chain is encoded by TRBV15 joined to TRBJ2-7; no D gene call is confident. The nucleotide sequence is TGTGCCACCAGCAGAGACCGTTCCTACGAGCAGTACTTC. Its translation reads: CATSRDRSYEQYF.